This TCR beta chain is from a study of blood T cell repertoires in COVID-19. Study background: COVID-19 samples, acute and convalescent, were from the United States, Italy and Spain. T cells, B-cell-depleted T cells, or PBMCs provided the cDNA or gDNA that served as material.

TCRdb keeps only in-frame clones here, not all; method: immunoSEQ multiplex PCR. The sample includes over 200,000 clones, about 83% of them seen just once. This CDR3 spans 16 amino acids. V lost 7 bases and J 6 bases, leaving 22 bases between the germline ends. Germline assignment: CDR1 SNHLY and CDR2 FYNNEI. The sequenced material came from peripheral blood. This chain joins TRBV2 and TRBJ1-5, with a tentative D call TRBD1 (6 bases). The TCR was taken from a woman aged 25 to 39 with COVID-19, enrolled during active disease. The CDR3 DNA is TGTGCCAGCACTCAAAACTGGGGTGTAGGGGGTCAGCCCCAGCATTTT. Translation gives CASTQNWGVGGQPQHF.